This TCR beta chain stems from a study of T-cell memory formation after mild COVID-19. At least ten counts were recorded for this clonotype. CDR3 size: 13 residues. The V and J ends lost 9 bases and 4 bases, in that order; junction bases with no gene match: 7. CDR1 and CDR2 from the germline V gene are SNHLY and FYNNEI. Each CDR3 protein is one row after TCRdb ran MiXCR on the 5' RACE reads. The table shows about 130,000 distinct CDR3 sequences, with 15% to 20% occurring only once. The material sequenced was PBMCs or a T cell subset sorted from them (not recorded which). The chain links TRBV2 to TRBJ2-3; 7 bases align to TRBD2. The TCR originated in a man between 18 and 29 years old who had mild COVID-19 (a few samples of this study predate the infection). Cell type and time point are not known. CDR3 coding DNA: TGTGCCAGTGGACTAGTGGTTGCAGATACGCAGTATTTT. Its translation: CASGLVVADTQYF.